The clone carrying this T cell receptor beta chain has ten or more counts. Its antigen is as yet unknown. The V and J ends lost 3 bases and 0 bases, in that order; junction bases with no gene match: 12. The germline V gene has CDR1 SGHDT and CDR2 YYEEEE. The CDR3 runs to 17 residues. The sample originates from a study of early T cells in non-severe SARS-CoV-2 infection. Background on the study: Sequenced bulk RNA came from whole blood that was unsorted, and chains were unpaired.

The library protocol tagged individual cDNA molecules with unique molecular identifiers. TCRdb used MiXCR to reprocess the 5' RACE reads, holding one entry per CDR3 protein. The sample contains roughly 72,000 distinct CDR3 sequences, around 13% of which appear only once. Findings and limits, study-wide: VDJdb-based annotation leaned toward anti-spike CD8 responses and missed private and CD4 specificities.

The TCR comes from an adult who was a healthcare worker with PCR-confirmed SARS-CoV-2 infection or an uninfected control (not recorded which). The sample consisted of whole blood. V is TRBV5-6 and J is TRBJ2-7; 7 nucleotides line up with TRBD1. In DNA, the CDR3 is TGTGCCAGCAGCTCCCTTAGGGGCAGGGGGTACTCCTACGAGCAGTACTTC. The encoded protein is CASSSLRGRGYSYEQYF.